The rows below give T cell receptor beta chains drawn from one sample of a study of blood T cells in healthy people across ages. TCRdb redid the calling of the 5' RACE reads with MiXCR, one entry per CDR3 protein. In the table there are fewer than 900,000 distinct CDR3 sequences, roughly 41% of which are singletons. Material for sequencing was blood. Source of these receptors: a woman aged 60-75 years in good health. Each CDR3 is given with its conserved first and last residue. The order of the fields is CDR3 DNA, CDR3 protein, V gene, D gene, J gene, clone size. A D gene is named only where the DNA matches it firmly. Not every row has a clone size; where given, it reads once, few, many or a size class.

TGTGCCAGCCTACTAGCGGGAGGAAACTACAATGAGCAGTTCTTC,CASLLAGGNYNEQFF,TRBV28,TRBD2,TRBJ2-1,NA
TGCGCCAGCAGCCAAGCCATCGTAACTAATGAAAAACTGTTTTTT,CASSQAIVTNEKLFF,TRBV4-3,NA,TRBJ1-4,NA
TGTGCCAGCAGTTCTCCTGGGGCAGGGCCCTACGAGCAGTACTTC,CASSSPGAGPYEQYF,TRBV28,NA,TRBJ2-7,few
TGTGCCTGCAGCTCCCAAGCTAGCACAGATACGCAGTATTTT,CACSSQASTDTQYF,TRBV7-8,NA,TRBJ2-3,NA
TGCAGCGTTAGGAAGGGACCTGAGCAGTACTTC,CSVRKGPEQYF,TRBV29-1,NA,TRBJ2-5,few
TGTGCCTGGAGTAAGGGGGTCTGGACCGGGGAGCTGTTTTTT,CAWSKGVWTGELFF,TRBV30,NA,TRBJ2-2,NA
TGTGCCAGCAGCCAAGATTTTGGGGGGTTCCAAGAGACCCAGTACTTC,CASSQDFGGFQETQYF,TRBV3-1,NA,TRBJ2-5,few
TGTGCCATGCACTGGGCTAGCGGGAGGAGCTCCTACAATGAGCAGTTCTTC,CAMHWASGRSSYNEQFF,TRBV9,TRBD2,TRBJ2-1,few
TGCAGTGCTACCCACACCAGGGACGAGCAGTACTTC,CSATHTRDEQYF,TRBV20-1,NA,TRBJ2-7,NA
TGTGCCAGCAGCTGGTTCGGGGGCCGGGGGACCCAGTACTTC,CASSWFGGRGTQYF,TRBV28,NA,TRBJ2-5,NA
TGCGCCAGCCGGCTTAGTCGCGGCAGCACAGATACGCAGTATTTT,CASRLSRGSTDTQYF,TRBV5-1,NA,TRBJ2-3,NA
TGTGCCAGCAGTCCGCGGGGAGGGCAGGGGAGCGAGCAGTACTTC,CASSPRGGQGSEQYF,TRBV12-3/TRBV12-4,NA,TRBJ2-7,few
TGTGCCAGCAGTTCCGGAACTAGCGTGCAGTACTTC,CASSSGTSVQYF,TRBV12-3/TRBV12-4,TRBD2,TRBJ2-5,NA
TGTGCCAGCAGCTTAGCGGTAGCGGGAGGGCCTGATACGCAGTATTTT,CASSLAVAGGPDTQYF,TRBV7-2,TRBD2,TRBJ2-3,NA
TGCAGTGCAAAGGGACTAGCGGGACTAGAGACCCAGTACTTC,CSAKGLAGLETQYF,TRBV20-1,TRBD2,TRBJ2-5,NA
TGTGCCAGCTCACCACGACTCCGGGACAATGAGCAGTTCTTC,CASSPRLRDNEQFF,TRBV18,NA,TRBJ2-1,once
TGTGCCAGCAGTTTAACAGGGAACAATCAGCCCCAGCATTTT,CASSLTGNNQPQHF,TRBV28,NA,TRBJ1-5,few
TGTGCCAGCAGTTTCGGCGCATTAGCGGGAGACATTCAGTACTTC,CASSFGALAGDIQYF,TRBV6-5,TRBD2,TRBJ2-4,NA
TGTGCCAGCAGCCCACCGGGACAGCTCAATTCACCCCTCCACTTT,CASSPPGQLNSPLHF,TRBV3-1,TRBD1,TRBJ1-6,NA
TGCAGTGCTAAGCGGAACGAGCAGTACTTC,CSAKRNEQYF,TRBV20-1,NA,TRBJ2-7,NA
TGTGCCAGCAGCCTTAGGGACGGAAGGGAGACCCAGTACTTC,CASSLRDGRETQYF,TRBV3-1,NA,TRBJ2-5,NA
TGCAGCGTTGAAGAGACGGGTGGCTACACCTTC,CSVEETGGYTF,TRBV29-1,NA,TRBJ1-2,NA
TGTGCCAGCAGCTCCGCAGGGAGCCAAGAGACCCGGTACTTC,CASSSAGSQETRYF,TRBV7-3,NA,TRBJ2-5,once
TGTGCCAGCAGCTTAGGCGTCTTGGGCAGGGGCGCACAGAACACTGAAGCTTTCTTT,CASSLGVLGRGAQNTEAFF,TRBV7-2,NA,TRBJ1-1,NA
TGTGCCAGCAGCCAAGTGTGGGGGGGCCGCGGAGATACGCAGTATTTT,CASSQVWGGRGDTQYF,TRBV3-1,NA,TRBJ2-3,few
TGTGCCACCAGTGAACAAGGACAGGTCGGAGCTTTCTTT,CATSEQGQVGAFF,TRBV24-1,TRBD1,TRBJ1-1,many
TGCAGTGCTAGTCTGAAGCGGGGGGCACCAAAAAACATTCAGTACTTC,CSASLKRGAPKNIQYF,TRBV20-1,TRBD2,TRBJ2-4,few
TGTGCCAGCAGCTTAAGGGAGGAGGGGACTGAAGCTTTCTTT,CASSLREEGTEAFF,TRBV7-9,NA,TRBJ1-1,NA
TGCAGTGCTAGAGGACAGAAAGAGACCCAGTACTTC,CSARGQKETQYF,TRBV20-1,NA,TRBJ2-5,NA
TGCGCCAGCAGCCAAGCGGACCAATCCACTGAAGCTTTCTTT,CASSQADQSTEAFF,TRBV4-3,NA,TRBJ1-1,NA
TGTGCCAGCAGCTTAGTTGCGCCGGGAGGCCAAGAGACCCAGTACTTC,CASSLVAPGGQETQYF,TRBV7-8,TRBD2,TRBJ2-5,NA
TGTGCCGGCAGCATGGGGGGGATTAATGAAAAACTGTTTTTT,CAGSMGGINEKLFF,TRBV7-2,NA,TRBJ1-4,NA
TGTGCCAGCAGCGCTCTAGCACATACGCAGTATTTT,CASSALAHTQYF,TRBV7-2,NA,TRBJ2-3,NA
TGCAGTGCTAGAGATCGGTCGGGGGCAGATACGCAGTATTTT,CSARDRSGADTQYF,TRBV20-1,NA,TRBJ2-3,many
TGCAGTGCGGGGGAGAGCGGGAGGTCTGGTAGGCAGTACTTC,CSAGESGRSGRQYF,TRBV20-1,TRBD2,TRBJ2-5,NA
TGTGCCAGCAGTCACACCCTTTCTGCATCAGGGGTAGGCTATGGCTACACCTTC,CASSHTLSASGVGYGYTF,TRBV6-5,NA,TRBJ1-2,NA
TGTGCCAGCAGTGAATATAGGGGGGAAAAACTGTTTTTT,CASSEYRGEKLFF,TRBV25-1,NA,TRBJ1-4,few
TGTGCCAGCAGTTACGGGACTAGCGGGGGACAAGAGACCCAGTACTTC,CASSYGTSGGQETQYF,TRBV6-5,TRBD2,TRBJ2-5,few
TGCAGTGCTCCCCCCAACGGGAACACTGAAGCTTTCTTT,CSAPPNGNTEAFF,TRBV20-1,NA,TRBJ1-1,NA
TGTGCCAGCAGCGGAGAACACACTAGCAATCAGCCCCAGCATTTT,CASSGEHTSNQPQHF,TRBV9,NA,TRBJ1-5,few
TGTGCCAGCAGTTATTCTACGGCTAGCGGGAATCGCGAGCAGTACTTC,CASSYSTASGNREQYF,TRBV6-5,TRBD2,TRBJ2-7,NA
TGCGCCAGCAGCTTGACGGTGACCAGCAACTATGGCTACACCTTC,CASSLTVTSNYGYTF,TRBV5-1,NA,TRBJ1-2,NA
TGTGCCAGCTCACCACCACTCAGGGCCCCCTACGAGCAGTACTTC,CASSPPLRAPYEQYF,TRBV18,NA,TRBJ2-7,few
TGTGCCAGCAGTTTAGACCGGGACACCGTCTCCTACGAGCAGTACTTC,CASSLDRDTVSYEQYF,TRBV28,NA,TRBJ2-7,many
TGTGCCAGCATGGCGACAGGGAACGAGCAGTACTTC,CASMATGNEQYF,TRBV3-1,TRBD1,TRBJ2-7,many
TGCGCCAGCAGCTTCCGGGATCTATCCCACAATGAGCAGTTCTTC,CASSFRDLSHNEQFF,TRBV5-1,NA,TRBJ2-1,many
TGTGCCAGCAGTGACGGGACTAGCTATCCAGATACGCAGTATTTT,CASSDGTSYPDTQYF,TRBV3-1,TRBD2,TRBJ2-3,NA
TGCGCCAGCAGCCAAGAACTGCGAGCCTGGCACGAGCAGTACTTC,CASSQELRAWHEQYF,TRBV4-3,NA,TRBJ2-7,NA
TGCGCCAGCAGCTCGACCTTTGGGGGGGCGGAAGAGACCCAGTACTTC,CASSSTFGGAEETQYF,TRBV5-1,NA,TRBJ2-5,NA
TGCGCCAGCAGTCATGGCCTGGGCGAGTTAACTAGCTATGGCTACACCTTC,CASSHGLGELTSYGYTF,TRBV23-1,NA,TRBJ1-2,NA
TGTGCCAGCAGCTCTCAACTAGCGGGAGGGCGGACCAATGAGCAGTTCTTC,CASSSQLAGGRTNEQFF,TRBV11-2,TRBD2,TRBJ2-1,NA
TGTGCCAGCAGCGTGGCCGTGAAGAATGAGCAGTTCTTC,CASSVAVKNEQFF,TRBV5-6,NA,TRBJ2-1,NA
TGCGCCAGCTCACCATTGGGGGGGACCTCCTACGAGCAGTACTTC,CASSPLGGTSYEQYF,TRBV18,TRBD2,TRBJ2-7,NA